This T cell receptor (beta chain) was retrieved from a study of Tregs in tolerant kidney transplant recipients. Study summary: Sorting of CD4+CD25+CD127- cells followed approximately three-day belatacept mixed lymphocyte reactions, sometimes with approximately 5-day graft donor restimulation.

As for this clone: Its antigen is not known.

CDR3 length equals 15 residues. The ends lost 2 bases at V and 5 bases at J; junction bases unmatched: 6. CDR1 and CDR2 from the germline V gene are KGHSH and LQKENI. Clones were sequenced by immunoSEQ multiplex PCR, and TCRdb holds only the in-frame ones, with some missing. Counted here are 35,000 to 50,000 clones, 95% occurring once; the ten biggest clones make up around 0.35%. This receptor was taken from a human donor in good health. V usage is TRBV18 and J usage is TRBJ2-3; 8 nucleotides agree with TRBD2. Sequenced: Tregs from blood cultured with allogeneic cells. The CDR3 region is CASSPGTGRVDTQYF. CDR3 DNA: TGTGCCAGCTCACCAGGGACCGGGAGGGTAGATACGCAGTATTTT.